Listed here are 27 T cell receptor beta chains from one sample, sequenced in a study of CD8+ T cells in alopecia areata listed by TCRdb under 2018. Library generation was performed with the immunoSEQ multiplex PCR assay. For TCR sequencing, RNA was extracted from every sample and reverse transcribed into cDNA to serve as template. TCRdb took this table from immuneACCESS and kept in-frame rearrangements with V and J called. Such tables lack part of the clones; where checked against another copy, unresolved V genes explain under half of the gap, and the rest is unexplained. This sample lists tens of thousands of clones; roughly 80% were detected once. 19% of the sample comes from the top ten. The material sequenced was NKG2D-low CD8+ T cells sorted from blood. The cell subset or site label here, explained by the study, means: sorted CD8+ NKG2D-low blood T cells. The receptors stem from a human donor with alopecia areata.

In DNA, the CDR3 is TGTGCCAGCAGCCCCGGACTAGTCCCTATGCAGTACTTC. This encodes CASSPGLVPMQYF. The rearrangement joins TRBV7-2 to TRBJ2-5; 7 bases are shared with TRBD2. Trimming cost V 5 bases and J 11 bases; bases outside gene matches: 11. Germline V gene data show CDR1 as SGHTA and CDR2 as FQGNSA. The length of the CDR3 is 13 residues. The complete variable domain, with remaining parts taken from reference TRBV7-2 and TRBJ2-5, reads GAGVSQSPSNKVTEKGKDVELRCDPISGHTALYWYRQSLGQGLEFLIYFQGNSAPDKSGLPSDRFSAERTGGSVSTLTIQRTQQEDSAVYLCASSPGLVPMQYFGPGTRLLVL.

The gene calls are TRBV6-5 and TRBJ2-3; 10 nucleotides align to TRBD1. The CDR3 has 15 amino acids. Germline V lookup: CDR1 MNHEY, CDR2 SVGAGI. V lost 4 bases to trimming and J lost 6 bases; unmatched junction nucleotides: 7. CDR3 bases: TGTGCCAGCAGTTCGGGGACAGGGGAGTCGGATACGCAGTATTTT. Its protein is CASSSGTGESDTQYF.

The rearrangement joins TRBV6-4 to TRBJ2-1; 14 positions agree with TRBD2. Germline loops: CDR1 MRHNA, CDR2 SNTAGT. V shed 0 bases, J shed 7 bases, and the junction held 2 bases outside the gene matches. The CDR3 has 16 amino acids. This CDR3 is CASSDSTSGGVNEQFF. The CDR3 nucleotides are TGTGCCAGCAGTGACTCGACTAGCGGGGGGGTAAATGAGCAGTTCTTC.

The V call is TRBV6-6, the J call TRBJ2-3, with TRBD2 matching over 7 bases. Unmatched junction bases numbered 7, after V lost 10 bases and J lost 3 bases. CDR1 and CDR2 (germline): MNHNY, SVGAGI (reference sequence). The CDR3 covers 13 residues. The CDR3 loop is CATKRESTDTQYF. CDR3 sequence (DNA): TGTGCCACCAAGCGGGAATCTACAGATACGCAGTATTTT.

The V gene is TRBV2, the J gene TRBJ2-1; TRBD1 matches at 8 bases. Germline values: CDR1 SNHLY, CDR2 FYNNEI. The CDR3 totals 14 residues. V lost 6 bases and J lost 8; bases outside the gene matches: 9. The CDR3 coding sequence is TGTGCCAGCAGACTACAGGGGGTGAGGGATGAGCAGTTCTTC. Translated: CASRLQGVRDEQFF.

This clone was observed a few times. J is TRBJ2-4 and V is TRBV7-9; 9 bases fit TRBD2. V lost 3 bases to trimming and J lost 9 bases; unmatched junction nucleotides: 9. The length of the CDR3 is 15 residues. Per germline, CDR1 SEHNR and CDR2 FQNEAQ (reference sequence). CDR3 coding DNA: TGTGCCAGCAGCTTTAGCGGGAGTGGCTTTCCCATTCAGTACTTC. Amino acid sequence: CASSFSGSGFPIQYF.

The chain's CDR3 is CASSGDGTSGRLDEQYF. CDR3 nucleotides: TGTGCCAGCAGCGGGGACGGGACTAGCGGGAGACTTGACGAGCAGTACTTC. The genes are TRBV9 and TRBJ2-7; 14 nucleotides agree with TRBD2. This CDR3 region has 17 residues. Germline V gene sequence: CDR1 SGDLS, CDR2 YYNGEE. V was pared by 3 bases and J by 5 bases, with 10 bases of the junction left unmatched.

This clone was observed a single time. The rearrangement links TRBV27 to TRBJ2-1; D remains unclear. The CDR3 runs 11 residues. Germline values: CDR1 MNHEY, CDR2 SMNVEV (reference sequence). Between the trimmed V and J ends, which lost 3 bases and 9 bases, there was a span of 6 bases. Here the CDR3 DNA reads TGTGCCAGCAGTTTTGGTGGTGAGCAGTTCTTC. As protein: CASSFGGEQFF.

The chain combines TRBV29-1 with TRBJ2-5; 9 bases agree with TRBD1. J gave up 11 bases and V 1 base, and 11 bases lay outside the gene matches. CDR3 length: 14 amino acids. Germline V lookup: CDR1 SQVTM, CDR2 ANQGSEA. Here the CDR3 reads CSVEGEQGAREQYF. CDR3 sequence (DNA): TGCAGCGTTGAAGGGGAACAGGGGGCCAGGGAGCAGTACTTC.

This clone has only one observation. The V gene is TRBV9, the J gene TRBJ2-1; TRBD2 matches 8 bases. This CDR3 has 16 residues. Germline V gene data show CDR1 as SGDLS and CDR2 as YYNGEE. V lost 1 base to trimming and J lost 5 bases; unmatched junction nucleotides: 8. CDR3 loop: CASSVYGTRTHNEQFF. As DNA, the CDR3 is TGTGCCAGCAGCGTATACGGGACTAGGACCCACAATGAGCAGTTCTTC.

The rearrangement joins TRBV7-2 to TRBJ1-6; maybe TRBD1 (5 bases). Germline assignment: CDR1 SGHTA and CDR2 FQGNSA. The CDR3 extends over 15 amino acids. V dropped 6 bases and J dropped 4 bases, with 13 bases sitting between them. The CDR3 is CASSRDAGYNSPLHF. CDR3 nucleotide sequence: TGTGCCAGCAGTCGGGACGCCGGGTATAATTCACCCCTCCACTTT.

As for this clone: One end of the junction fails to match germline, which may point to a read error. CDR3 nucleotide sequence: TGCGCCAGCAGCCGGGACAGGGTCTGGACTGAAGCTTTCTTT. Translating gives CASSRDRVWTEAFF. The chain links TRBV7-9 to TRBJ1-1; 9 positions agree with TRBD1. Germline lookup yields CDR1 SEHNR and CDR2 FQNEAQ (reference sequence). The CDR3 consists of 14 residues.

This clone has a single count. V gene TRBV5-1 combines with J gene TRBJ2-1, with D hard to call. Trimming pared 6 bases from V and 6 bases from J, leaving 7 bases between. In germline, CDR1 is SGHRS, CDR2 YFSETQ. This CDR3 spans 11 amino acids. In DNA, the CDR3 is TGCGCCAGCACCCAAGTCAATGAGCAGTTCTTC. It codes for CASTQVNEQFF.

In DNA, the CDR3 is TGTGCCAGCAGTTTAGGCAGGGCTACGACTGAAGCTTTCTTT. Translating gives CASSLGRATTEAFF. J is TRBJ1-1 and V is TRBV27, with D maybe TRBD1 (5 bases). Germline CDR1 is MNHEY and CDR2 is SMNVEV (reference sequence). Trimming removed 2 bases from V and 5 bases from J, with 12 bases in between. The CDR3 totals 14 residues.

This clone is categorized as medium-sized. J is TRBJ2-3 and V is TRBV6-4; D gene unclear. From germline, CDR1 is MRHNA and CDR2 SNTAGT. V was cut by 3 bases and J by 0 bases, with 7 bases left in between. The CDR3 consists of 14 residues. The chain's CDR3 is CASSDGESTDTQYF. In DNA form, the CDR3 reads TGTGCCAGCAGTGATGGAGAGAGCACAGATACGCAGTATTTT.

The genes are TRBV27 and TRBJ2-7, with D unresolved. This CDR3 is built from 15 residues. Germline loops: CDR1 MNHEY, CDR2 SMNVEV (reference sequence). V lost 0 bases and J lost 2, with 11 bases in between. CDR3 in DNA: TGTGCCAGCAGTTTATCGTACGGATCCCCCTACGAGCAGTACTTC. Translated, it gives CASSLSYGSPYEQYF.

For the CDR3, the DNA is TGTGCCAGCAGTTTACTGGGGGCCGGCACTGAAGCTTTCTTT. Protein product: CASSLLGAGTEAFF. The chain couples TRBV27 to TRBJ1-1, with D possibly being TRBD1 (6 bases). Trimming cost V 2 bases and J 4 bases, with 11 bases left between them. CDR1 MNHEY and CDR2 SMNVEV come from the germline V gene (reference sequence). The CDR3 extends over 14 amino acids.

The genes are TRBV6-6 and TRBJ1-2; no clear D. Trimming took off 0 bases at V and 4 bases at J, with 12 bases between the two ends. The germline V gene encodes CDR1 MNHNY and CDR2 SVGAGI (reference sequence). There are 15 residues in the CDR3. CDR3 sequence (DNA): TGTGCCAGCAGTTACTCGTCAGTTTCGTCCTATGGCTACACCTTC. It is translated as CASSYSSVSSYGYTF.

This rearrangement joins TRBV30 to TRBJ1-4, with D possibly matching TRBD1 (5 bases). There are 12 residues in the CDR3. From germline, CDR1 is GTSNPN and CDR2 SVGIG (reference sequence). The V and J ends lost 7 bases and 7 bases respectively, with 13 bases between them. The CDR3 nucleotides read TGTGCCTCAACAATGCAGGGTGAAAAACTGTTTTTT. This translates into CASTMQGEKLFF.

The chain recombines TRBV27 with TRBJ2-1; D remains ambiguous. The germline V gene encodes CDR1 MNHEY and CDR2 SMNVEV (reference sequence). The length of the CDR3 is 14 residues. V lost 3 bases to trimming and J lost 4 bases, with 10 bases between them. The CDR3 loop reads CASSLEREYNEQFF. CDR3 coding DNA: TGTGCCAGCAGTTTGGAGCGTGAATACAATGAGCAGTTCTTC.

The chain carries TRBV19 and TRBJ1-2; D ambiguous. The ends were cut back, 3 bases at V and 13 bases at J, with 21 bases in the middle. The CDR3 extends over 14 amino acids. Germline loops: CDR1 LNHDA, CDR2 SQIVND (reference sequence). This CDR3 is CASSISGNEESFTF. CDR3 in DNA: TGTGCCAGTAGTATCTCCGGGAACGAAGAGAGCTTCACCTTC.

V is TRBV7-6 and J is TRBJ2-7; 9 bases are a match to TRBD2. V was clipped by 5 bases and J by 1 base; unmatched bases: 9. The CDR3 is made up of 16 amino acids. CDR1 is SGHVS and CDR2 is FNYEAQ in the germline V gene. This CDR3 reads CASSPTGSGGSYEQYF. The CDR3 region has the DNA TGTGCCAGCAGCCCAACCGGTAGCGGGGGTTCCTACGAGCAGTACTTC. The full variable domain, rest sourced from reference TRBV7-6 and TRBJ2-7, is GAGVSQSPRYKVTKRGQDVALRCDPISGHVSLYWYRQALGQGPEFLTYFNYEAQQDKSGLPNDRFSAERPEGSISTLTIQRTEQRDSAMYRCASSPTGSGGSYEQYFGPGTRLTVT.

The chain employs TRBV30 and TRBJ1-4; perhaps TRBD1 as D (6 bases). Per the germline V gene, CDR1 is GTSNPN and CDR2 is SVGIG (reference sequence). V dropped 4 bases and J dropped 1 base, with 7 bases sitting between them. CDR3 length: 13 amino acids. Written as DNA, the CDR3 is TGTGCCTGGATGGACAGAACTAATGAAAAACTGTTTTTT. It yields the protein CAWMDRTNEKLFF.

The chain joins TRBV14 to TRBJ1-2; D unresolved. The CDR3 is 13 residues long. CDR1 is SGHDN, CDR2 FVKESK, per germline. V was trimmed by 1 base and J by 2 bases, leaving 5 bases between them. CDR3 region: CASSQAWNYGYTF. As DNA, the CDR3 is TGTGCCAGCAGCCAAGCTTGGAACTATGGCTACACCTTC. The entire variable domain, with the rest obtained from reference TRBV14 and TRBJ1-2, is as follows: EAGVTQFPSHSVIEKGQTVTLRCDPISGHDNLYWYRRVMGKEIKFLLHFVKESKQDESGMPNNRFLAERTGGTYSTLKVQPAELEDSGVYFCASSQAWNYGYTFGSGTRLTVV.

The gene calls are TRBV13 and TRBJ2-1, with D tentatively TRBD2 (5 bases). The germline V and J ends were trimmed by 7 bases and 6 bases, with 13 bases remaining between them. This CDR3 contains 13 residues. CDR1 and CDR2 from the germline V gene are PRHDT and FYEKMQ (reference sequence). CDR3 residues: CASTRGDTNEQFF. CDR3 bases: TGTGCCAGCACCCGGGGAGACACCAATGAGCAGTTCTTC.

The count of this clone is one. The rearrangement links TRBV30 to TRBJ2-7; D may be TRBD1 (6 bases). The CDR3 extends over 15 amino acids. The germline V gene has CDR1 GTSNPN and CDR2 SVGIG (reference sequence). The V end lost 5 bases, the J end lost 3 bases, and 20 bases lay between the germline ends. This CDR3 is CAWAPRTRGIYEQYF. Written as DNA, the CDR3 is TGTGCCTGGGCCCCCCGGACAAGGGGGATCTACGAGCAGTACTTC.

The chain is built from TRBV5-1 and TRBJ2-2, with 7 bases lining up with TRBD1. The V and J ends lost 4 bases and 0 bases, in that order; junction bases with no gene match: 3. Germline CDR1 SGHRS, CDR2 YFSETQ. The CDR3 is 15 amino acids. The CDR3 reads CASSAGTANTGELFF. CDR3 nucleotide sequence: TGCGCCAGCAGCGCCGGGACAGCGAACACCGGGGAGCTGTTTTTT.